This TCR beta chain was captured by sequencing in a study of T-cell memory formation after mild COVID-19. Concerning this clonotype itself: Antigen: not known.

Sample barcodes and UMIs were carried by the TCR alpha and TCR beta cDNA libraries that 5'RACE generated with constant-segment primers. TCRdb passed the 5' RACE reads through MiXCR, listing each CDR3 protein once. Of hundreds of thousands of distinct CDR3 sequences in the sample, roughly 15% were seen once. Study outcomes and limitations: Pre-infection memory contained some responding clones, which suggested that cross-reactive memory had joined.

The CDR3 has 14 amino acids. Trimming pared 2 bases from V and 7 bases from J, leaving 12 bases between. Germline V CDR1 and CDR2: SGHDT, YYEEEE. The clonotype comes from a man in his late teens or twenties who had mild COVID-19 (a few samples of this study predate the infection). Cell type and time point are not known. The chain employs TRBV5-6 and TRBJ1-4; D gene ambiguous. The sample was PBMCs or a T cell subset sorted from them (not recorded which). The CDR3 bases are TGTGCCAGCAGCTTTTTGACCGTCCGTGAAAAACTGTTTTTT. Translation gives CASSFLTVREKLFF.